This entry is about one T cell receptor (beta chain). Its matching antigen is unknown. The CDR3 is 12 amino acids. The ends were cut back, 2 bases at V and 5 bases at J, with 6 bases in the middle. Germline values: CDR1 MNHEY, CDR2 SMNVEV (reference sequence). TCRdb's copy holds only in-frame clones and misses some; the assay was immunoSEQ multiplex PCR. The table includes roughly 120,000 clones, just over 90% detected once. The data derive from a study of T cell responses to AZD1222 COVID-19 vaccine. Study-wide results and caveats: Donor demographics were predominantly white British with a female majority; clonal diversity may be underestimated. Vaccine-associated CD4 TCRs spanned spike, dominant at 160-218 and 743-854.

J is TRBJ2-5 and V is TRBV27; maybe TRBD2 (5 bases). The starting material was peripheral blood, obtained 28 days after the second AZD1222 dose. This clonotype originated in an adult who received the AZD1222 COVID-19 vaccine. The CDR3 nucleotides read TGTGCCAGCAGTTTAGAGGGCGAGACCCAGTACTTC. Protein: CASSLEGETQYF.